In its sample, the clone carrying this T cell receptor (beta chain) was seen a few times. Its target is unknown. Genomic DNA, the template, was used for profiling of the TCR beta VDJ and CDR3. MiXCR was run by TCRdb on the reads, yielding one entry per CDR3 protein. The repertoire includes around 180,000 distinct CDR3 sequences, under 75% of them detected once, and about 50% sits in the top ten. The source of the sample is a study of CD8+CD57+ T cells in acquired aplastic anemia. Study-level information: When averaged, DNA from sorted CD4+ and CD8+ cells came to approximately 3.2 ug. Approximately 11 million reads were obtained on average for healthy donor CD4+ cells.

Whole-study findings and limits: Patients versus controls showed no significant CD8+ Simpson's diversity difference. Sharing between patients and controls was observed for twenty-nine CD8+ CDR3 sequences.

The germline V gene has CDR1 SGHDN and CDR2 FVKESK. Germline trimming cut 4 bases from V and 4 bases from J; bases unmatched to any gene: 5. The CDR3 is made up of 16 amino acids. The sequenced material came from sorted CD4+, CD8+, or CD8+CD57+ T cells (not recorded which) from PBMCs. The TCR originated in a human donor in good health. V is TRBV14 and J is TRBJ2-2; 11 nucleotides match TRBD2. The DNA for the CDR3 is TGTGCCAGCAGCCGTCTAGCGGGGGGCCTCACCGGGGAGCTGTTTTTT. It encodes CASSRLAGGLTGELFF.